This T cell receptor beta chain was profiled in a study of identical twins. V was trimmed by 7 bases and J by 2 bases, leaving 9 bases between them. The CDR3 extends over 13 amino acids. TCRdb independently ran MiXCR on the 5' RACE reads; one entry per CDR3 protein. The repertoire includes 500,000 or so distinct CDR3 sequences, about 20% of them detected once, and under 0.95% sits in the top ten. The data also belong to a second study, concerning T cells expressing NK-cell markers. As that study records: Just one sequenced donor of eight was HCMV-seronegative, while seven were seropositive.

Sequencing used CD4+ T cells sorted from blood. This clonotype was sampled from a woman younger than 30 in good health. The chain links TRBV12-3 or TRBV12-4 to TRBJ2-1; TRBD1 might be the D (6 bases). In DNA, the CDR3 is TGTGCCAGCACCCGGACAGCCTACAATGAGCAGTTCTTC. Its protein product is CASTRTAYNEQFF.